One and the same sample provided the 23 T cell receptor beta chains below, sequenced in a study of ipilimumab plus nivolumab after autologous stem cell transplantation. TCRdb's copy holds only in-frame clones and misses some; the assay was immunoSEQ multiplex PCR. The sample includes more than 4,000 clones, roughly 76% of them seen just once. This specimen was PBMCs, taken in a trial of ipilimumab plus nivolumab as post-transplant consolidation. The receptors come from a male donor with multiple myeloma.

V and J are TRBV28 and TRBJ2-1; 10 bases are a match to TRBD2. Trimming at V came to 6 bases and at J to 3 bases, leaving 5 bases not matched to a gene. CDR3 length equals 15 residues. Germline V gene lookup returns CDR1 MDHEN and CDR2 SYDVKM. The CDR3 bases are TGTGCCAGCAGACTAGCGGGGCCTAACTACAATGAGCAGTTCTTC. Encoded protein: CASRLAGPNYNEQFF.

The table lists this clone with a few counts. The rearrangement joins TRBV7-9 to TRBJ2-1; perhaps TRBD2 as D (7 bases). This CDR3 has 14 amino acids. V dropped 8 bases and J dropped 6 bases, with 17 bases sitting between them. Germline CDR1 and CDR2: SEHNR and FQNEAQ (reference sequence). This chain's CDR3 is CASHSGGPGNEQFF. DNA for the CDR3: TGTGCCAGCCATTCCGGGGGGCCGGGCAATGAGCAGTTCTTC.

For this clone: Compared with germline, one end of the junction differs, possibly owing to a read error. Other DNA sequences in the sample encode the same CDR3. The V gene is TRBV12-5, the J gene TRBJ1-5; D is undetermined. The germline V gene encodes CDR1 LGHNT and CDR2 FRNRAP. This CDR3 is 11 amino acids long. CDR3 sequence: CASGVHQPQHF. In DNA form, the CDR3 reads TGTGCCAGTGGCGTTCATCAGCCCCAGCATTTT.

CDR3 region: CASSPSSRDRASNEKLFF. CDR3 coding DNA: TGTGCCAGCAGCCCATCGTCCCGGGACAGGGCGTCTAATGAAAAACTGTTTTTT. This rearrangement joins TRBV9 to TRBJ1-4; 9 positions match TRBD1. The CDR3 length is 18 residues. Germline CDR1 is SGDLS and CDR2 is YYNGEE. Losses at the gene ends were 4 bases for V and 3 bases for J; bases not matched to a gene: 13.

This clone was seen a single time. The CDR3 loop is CASSPGVTDTQYF. The CDR3 region has the DNA TGTGCCAGCAGCCCAGGGGTGACAGATACGCAGTATTTT. V usage is TRBV5-4 and J usage is TRBJ2-3, with D perhaps matching TRBD1 (6 bases). Trimming pared 4 bases from V and 3 bases from J, leaving 9 bases between. Germline assignment: CDR1 SGHNT and CDR2 YYREEE (reference sequence). The CDR3 runs to 13 residues.

V is TRBV5-4 and J is TRBJ2-3; perhaps D is TRBD1 or TRBD2 (6 bases each). V was pared by 4 bases and J by 2 bases, with 17 bases between. CDR3 size: 16 residues. CDR1 SGHNT and CDR2 YYREEE come from the germline V gene (reference sequence). The CDR3 loop reads CASSREMGQTTDTQYF. Written as DNA, the CDR3 is TGTGCCAGCAGCCGGGAGATGGGACAAACCACAGATACGCAGTATTTT.

This chain links TRBV6-7 with TRBJ1-5; perhaps TRBD1 as D (5 bases). TRBV6-7 is classed as an ORF, of uncertain function. The V end lost 0 bases, the J end lost 0 bases, and 15 bases lay between the germline ends. This CDR3 has 18 residues. DNA of the CDR3: TGTGCCAGCAGTTACTCGAATCTGGACATCTATAGCAATCAGCCCCAGCATTTT. Its protein product is CASSYSNLDIYSNQPQHF.

This chain joins TRBV7-9 and TRBJ2-1, with 12 bases lining up with TRBD2. Germline CDR1 reads SEHNR; CDR2 reads FQNEAQ (reference sequence). Trimming removed 5 bases from V and 5 bases from J; junction bases left unmatched: 4. The CDR3 sequence is 15 residues long. The CDR3 DNA reads TGTGCCAGCAGCCTACTAGCGGGGGGACACAATGAGCAGTTCTTC. This codes for CASSLLAGGHNEQFF. Based on the CDR3 plus reference TRBV7-9 and TRBJ2-1, the full variable domain is DTGVSQNPRHKITKRGQNVTFRCDPISEHNRLYWYRQTLGQGPEFLTYFQNEAQLEKSRLLSDRFSAERPKGSFSTLEIQRTEQGDSAMYLCASSLLAGGHNEQFFGPGTRLTVL.

This clone was recorded a few times. The V call is TRBV27, the J call TRBJ2-7, with 12 bases identical to TRBD2. Germline V gene data show CDR1 as MNHEY and CDR2 as SMNVEV (reference sequence). The CDR3 is 15 residues long. Trimming at V came to 5 bases and at J to 3 bases, leaving 5 bases not matched to a gene. The CDR3 sequence: CASSRTSGDLYEQYF. As DNA, the CDR3 is TGTGCCAGCAGTCGGACTAGCGGGGACCTCTACGAGCAGTACTTC.

This rearrangement joins TRBV25-1 to TRBJ1-1; D is ambiguous. The CDR3 extends over 15 amino acids. Germline loops: CDR1 MGHDK, CDR2 SYGVNS. V shed 4 bases and J shed 3 bases, with 15 bases lying between them. DNA for the CDR3: TGTGCCAGCAGTGGACGACTGTTCTCGGACACTGAAGCTTTCTTT. It yields the protein CASSGRLFSDTEAFF.

J is TRBJ2-1 and V is TRBV7-3; TRBD1 might be the D (6 bases). V was trimmed by 3 bases and J by 15 bases, leaving 21 bases between them. The CDR3 sequence is 14 residues long. Germline V gene sequence: CDR1 SGHTA, CDR2 FQGTGA. DNA of the CDR3: TGTGCCAGCAGCTTGATGGGTTTTACAGGGACCATGTTCTTC. Protein sequence: CASSLMGFTGTMFF.

The V gene is TRBV7-9, the J gene TRBJ2-1; tentatively, D is TRBD1 (5 bases). Deletions cut 1 base from V and 9 bases from J, with 16 bases between. The CDR3 is 15 residues long. The germline V gene encodes CDR1 SEHNR and CDR2 FQNEAQ (reference sequence). CDR3 protein: CASSLGGQGGFEQFF. Written as DNA, the CDR3 is TGTGCCAGCAGCTTAGGAGGTCAGGGTGGGTTTGAGCAGTTCTTC.

The chain carries TRBV5-1 and TRBJ1-1, with 7 bases fitting TRBD1. V lost 4 bases to trimming and J lost 4 bases; unmatched junction nucleotides: 7. Germline CDR1 SGHRS, CDR2 YFSETQ. The CDR3 loop spans 14 amino acids. As DNA, the CDR3 is TGCGCCAGCAGCACCAGACAGGGAGGCACTGAAGCTTTCTTT. It encodes CASSTRQGGTEAFF.

This chain links TRBV2 with TRBJ1-1; D is possibly TRBD1 (5 bases). The germline CDR1 and CDR2 sequences are SNHLY and FYNNEI. The CDR3 runs 16 residues. The ends were cut back, 1 base at V and 2 bases at J, with 14 bases in the middle. Written as DNA, the CDR3 is TGTGCCAGCAGTGAAGTGGGGGGGAACAGAAACACTGAAGCTTTCTTT. Translation gives CASSEVGGNRNTEAFF.

V gene TRBV7-5 combines with J gene TRBJ2-5. TRBV7-5 is termed a pseudogene. The CDR3 runs to 14 residues. CDR3 amino acids: CASSPREGGETQYF. In DNA, the CDR3 is TGTGCCAGCAGCCCAAGAGAGGGGGGAGAGACCCAGTACTTC.

As concerns this clone: The limits of the CDR3 on the DNA are not certain, so only TCRdb's listed CDR3 is given. This sample includes further DNA sequences coding for the same CDR3. The V gene is TRBV5-2, the J gene TRBJ1-4; the D call TRBD1 from the table was never checked on the DNA. TRBV5-2 is reported as a pseudogene. The CDR3 spans 15 residues, counting both ends. The CDR3 reads CASSQVATGAEKLFF.

This chain uses TRBV6-1 with TRBJ1-6; D might be TRBD1 (6 bases). The germline V gene encodes CDR1 MNHNS and CDR2 SASEGT. With 6 bases removed from V and 5 bases from J, the gap between germline ends came to 14 bases. The CDR3 is 15 residues long. The CDR3 sequence: CASRIRGTNNSPLHF. The CDR3 nucleotides read TGTGCCAGCAGAATACGGGGGACAAATAATTCACCCCTCCACTTT.

The CDR3 DNA is TGTGCCTGGGACCGAGTCGGGTTCCCTGAAGCTTTCTTT. Its protein product is CAWDRVGFPEAFF. The chain has TRBV30 and TRBJ1-1; no clear D gene. V was clipped by 5 bases and J by 6 bases, with 16 bases between them. The CDR3 sequence is 13 residues long. Germline CDR1 GTSNPN, CDR2 SVGIG (reference sequence).

The rearrangement links TRBV30 to TRBJ1-6; the D is unclear. The CDR3 extends over 14 amino acids. CDR1 GTSNPN and CDR2 SVGIG come from the germline V gene (reference sequence). V dropped 3 bases and J dropped 6 bases, with 12 bases sitting between them. DNA of the CDR3: TGTGCCTGGAGCCCCGGACGGCTTAATTCACCCCTCCACTTT. Its translation: CAWSPGRLNSPLHF.

The chain employs TRBV10-3 and TRBJ1-1, with 8 bases identical to TRBD1. The CDR3 is made up of 13 amino acids. V shed 6 bases and J 3 bases; nucleotides not matched to a gene: 3. Germline CDR1 ENHRY, CDR2 SYGVKD. The CDR3 nucleotides read TGTGCCATCAGCAGGGGGCTGCACACTGAAGCTTTCTTT. This encodes CAISRGLHTEAFF.

This rearrangement joins TRBV18 to TRBJ2-6, with D possibly matching TRBD2 (5 bases). Germline CDR1 is KGHSH and CDR2 is LQKENI. The CDR3 is 15 residues long. V was cut by 2 bases and J by 0 bases, with 5 bases left in between. The CDR3 reads CASSPGSSGANVLTF. DNA of the CDR3: TGTGCCAGCTCACCAGGGAGCTCTGGGGCCAACGTCCTGACTTTC.

V is TRBV10-3 and J is TRBJ2-1; TRBD2 agrees at 8 bases. The J segment lost 7 bases and the V segment lost 0 bases, leaving 5 bases of the junction unmatched. Germline lookup yields CDR1 ENHRY and CDR2 SYGVKD. The CDR3 loop spans 15 amino acids. The CDR3 DNA follows: TGTGCCATCAGTGAGTCGGGGGGACTAGTAAATGAGCAGTTCTTC. It codes for CAISESGGLVNEQFF.

V is TRBV7-2 and J is TRBJ2-7; TRBD2 matches 13 bases. V lost 5 bases to trimming and J lost 4 bases; unmatched junction nucleotides: 2. Germline V gene data show CDR1 as SGHTA and CDR2 as FQGNSA. The CDR3 spans 14 residues. The DNA for the CDR3 is TGTGCCAGCAGCGTGACTAGCGGGGGGTACGAGCAGTACTTC. This gives the protein CASSVTSGGYEQYF.